The T cell receptor beta chain under discussion was sequenced for a study of CD8+CD57+ T cells in acquired aplastic anemia. V was clipped by 3 bases and J by 4 bases; unmatched bases: 1. The CDR3 is 14 amino acids. Germline CDR1 reads SEHNR; CDR2 reads FQNEAQ (reference sequence). Profiling that covered TCR beta VDJ and CDR3 relied on genomic DNA as its template. TCRdb passed the reads through MiXCR, listing each CDR3 protein once. The repertoire has around 180,000 distinct CDR3 sequences, under 75% of them found once; the top ten carry about 50%. This clonotype has only one observation. Material: sorted CD4+, CD8+, or CD8+CD57+ T cells (not recorded which) from PBMCs. V and J are TRBV7-9 and TRBJ1-2; 11 bases align to TRBD1. The TCR originated in a human donor in good health. The CDR3 sequence is CASSFGTGGYGYTF. The CDR3 DNA is TGTGCCAGCAGCTTCGGGACAGGGGGCTATGGCTACACCTTC.